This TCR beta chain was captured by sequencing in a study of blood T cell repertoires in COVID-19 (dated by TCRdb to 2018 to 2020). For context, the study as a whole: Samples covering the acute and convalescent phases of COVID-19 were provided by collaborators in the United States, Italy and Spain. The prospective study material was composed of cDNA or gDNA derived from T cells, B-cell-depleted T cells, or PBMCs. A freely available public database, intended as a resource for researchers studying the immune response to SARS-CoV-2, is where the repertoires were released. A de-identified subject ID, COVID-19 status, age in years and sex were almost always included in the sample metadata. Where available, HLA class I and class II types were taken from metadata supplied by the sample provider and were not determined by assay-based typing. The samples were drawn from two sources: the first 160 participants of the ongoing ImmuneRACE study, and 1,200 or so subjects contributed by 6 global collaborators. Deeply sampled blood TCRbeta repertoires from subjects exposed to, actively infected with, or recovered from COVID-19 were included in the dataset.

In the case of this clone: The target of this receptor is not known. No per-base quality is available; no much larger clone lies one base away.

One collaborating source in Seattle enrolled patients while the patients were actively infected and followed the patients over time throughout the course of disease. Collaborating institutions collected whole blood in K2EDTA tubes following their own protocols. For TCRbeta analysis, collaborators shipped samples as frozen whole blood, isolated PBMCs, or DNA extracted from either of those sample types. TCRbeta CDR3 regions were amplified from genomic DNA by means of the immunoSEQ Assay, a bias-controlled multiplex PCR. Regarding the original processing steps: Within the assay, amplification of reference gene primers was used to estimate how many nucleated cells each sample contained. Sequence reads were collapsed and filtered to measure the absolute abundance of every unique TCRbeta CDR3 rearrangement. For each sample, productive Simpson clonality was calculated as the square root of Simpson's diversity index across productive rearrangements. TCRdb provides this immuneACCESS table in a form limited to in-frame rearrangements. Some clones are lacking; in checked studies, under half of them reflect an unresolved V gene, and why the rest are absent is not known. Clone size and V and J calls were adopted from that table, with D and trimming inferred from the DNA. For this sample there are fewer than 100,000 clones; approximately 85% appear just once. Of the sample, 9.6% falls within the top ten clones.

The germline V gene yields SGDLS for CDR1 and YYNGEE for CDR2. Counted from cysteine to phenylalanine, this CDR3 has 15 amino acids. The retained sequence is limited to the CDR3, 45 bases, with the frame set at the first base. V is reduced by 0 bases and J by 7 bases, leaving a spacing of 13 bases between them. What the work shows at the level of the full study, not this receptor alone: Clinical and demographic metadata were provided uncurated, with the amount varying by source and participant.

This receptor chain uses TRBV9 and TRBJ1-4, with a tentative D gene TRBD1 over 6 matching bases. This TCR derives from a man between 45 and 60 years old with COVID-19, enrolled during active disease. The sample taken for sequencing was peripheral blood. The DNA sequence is TGTGCCAGCAGCGTAGGCCACCAGGGGCCTGAAAAACTGTTTTTT. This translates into CASSVGHQGPEKLFF.